These 3 T cell receptor beta chains were sequenced from one sample in a study of identical twins. MiXCR was run by TCRdb on the 5' RACE reads, yielding one entry per CDR3 protein. The table has some 900,000 distinct CDR3 sequences, approximately 13% seen once. These data also formed part of another study, on yellow fever vaccine responses in identical twins.

Material: PBMCs. These receptors were collected from a woman under 30 in good health.

This clonotype occurred many times. The genes are TRBV29-1 and TRBJ1-1; D is ambiguous. V dropped 4 bases and J dropped 4 bases, with 1 base sitting between them. CDR1 SQVTM and CDR2 ANQGSEA come from the germline V gene. This CDR3 comprises 9 residues. This CDR3 reads CSVGTEAFF. DNA for the CDR3: TGCAGCGTTGGCACTGAAGCTTTCTTT.

This clonotype was observed a few times. The chain uses TRBV5-1 and TRBJ2-2; possible D gene TRBD1, 5 bases. From germline, CDR1 is SGHRS and CDR2 YFSETQ. The CDR3 consists of 13 residues. V was trimmed by 2 bases and J by 6 bases, leaving 8 bases between them. As DNA, the CDR3 is TGCGCCAGCAGCTTACAGGATCCCGGGGAGCTGTTTTTT. Protein: CASSLQDPGELFF.

This clonotype was observed a few times. This sequence joins TRBV5-1 and TRBJ2-1; D gene unclear. CDR3 length: 16 amino acids. Trimming shortened V by 3 bases and J by 2 bases, and 15 bases separated the two germline ends. Per germline, CDR1 SGHRS and CDR2 YFSETQ. The CDR3 loop is CASSSYQVRTYNEQFF. The CDR3 coding sequence is TGCGCCAGCAGCTCATACCAAGTCAGGACCTACAATGAGCAGTTCTTC.